This entry lists 23 T cell receptor beta chains sequenced from one sample in a study of a mutant IDH1 vaccine in newly diagnosed glioma. Produced via immunoSEQ multiplex PCR; TCRdb's table is partial and in-frame only. The sample has around 55,000 clones, 80% seen once. Their cognate antigens are unknown. Sample time point: week 23, last vaccination. What each vaccine dose contained was 300 ug of mutant IDH1 20-mer peptide, accompanied by topical imiquimod. The sequences come from PBMCs, collected from a glioma patient whose treatment included an IDH1 peptide vaccine. All receptors derive from a man aged 40-49 years with glioma.

This chain joins TRBV5-1 and TRBJ2-3, with 7 bases fitting TRBD1. Germline V gene lookup returns CDR1 SGHRS and CDR2 YFSETQ. There are 14 residues in the CDR3. The V segment lost 0 bases and the J segment 4 bases; nucleotides outside the gene matches: 2. This CDR3 is CASSLGQGADTQYF. The CDR3 nucleotides are TGCGCCAGCAGCTTGGGACAGGGAGCAGATACGCAGTATTTT.

This chain links TRBV5-1 with TRBJ2-7; possible D gene TRBD2, 6 bases. The CDR3 consists of 14 residues. Germline V lookup: CDR1 SGHRS, CDR2 YFSETQ. Trimming pared 4 bases from V and 5 bases from J, leaving 16 bases between. CDR3 amino acids: CASSPGDGIHEQYF. The CDR3, as DNA: TGCGCCAGCAGCCCGGGGGACGGCATCCACGAGCAGTACTTC.

This clone occurred once. The chain uses TRBV4-1 and TRBJ2-2; 9 nucleotides agree with TRBD1. This CDR3 is 16 amino acids long. Germline V lookup: CDR1 MGHRA, CDR2 YSYEKL. The junction had 9 bases not matched to a gene; V was cut back by 6 bases and J by 4 bases. The CDR3 loop is CASRFTGGAGTGELFF. The CDR3 DNA sequence: TGCGCCAGCAGATTTACAGGGGGCGCGGGCACCGGGGAGCTGTTTTTT.

The chain has TRBV6-1 and TRBJ1-1; the D is unclear. The germline gives CDR1 MNHNS, CDR2 SASEGT. Trimming pared 4 bases from V and 2 bases from J, leaving 11 bases between. The CDR3 spans 14 residues. CDR3 amino acids: CASSGSFTNTEAFF. The CDR3 DNA follows: TGTGCCAGCAGTGGGTCTTTTACAAACACTGAAGCTTTCTTT.

The chain has TRBV5-1 and TRBJ1-2; 8 nucleotides agree with TRBD1. J gave up 0 bases and V 3 bases, and 10 bases lay outside the gene matches. The germline CDR1 and CDR2 sequences are SGHRS and YFSETQ. The CDR3 loop spans 17 amino acids. The CDR3 nucleotides are TGCGCCAGCAGCTCAGGGGGCCTCGGTACGGCTAACTATGGCTACACCTTC. Translating gives CASSSGGLGTANYGYTF. Supplemented by reference TRBV5-1 and TRBJ1-2, the full variable domain reads KAGVTQTPRYLIKTRGQQVTLSCSPISGHRSVSWYQQTPGQGLQFLFEYFSETQRNKGNFPGRFSGRQFSNSRSEMNVSTLELGDSALYLCASSSGGLGTANYGYTFGSGTRLTVV.

The V call is TRBV2, the J call TRBJ2-2; possible D gene TRBD2, 5 bases. V lost 2 bases to trimming and J lost 6 bases, with 13 bases between them. The germline CDR1 and CDR2 sequences are SNHLY and FYNNEI. The CDR3 length is 15 residues. In nucleotides, the CDR3 is TGTGCCAGCAGTGAAAGTTCAGGCGGGTCCGGGGAGCTGTTTTTT. Protein product: CASSESSGGSGELFF.

This sequence joins TRBV9 and TRBJ1-1; no clear D gene. Deletions cut 0 bases from V and 12 bases from J, with 9 bases between. Germline values: CDR1 SGDLS, CDR2 YYNGEE. The CDR3 contains 11 residues. The CDR3 sequence: CASSVVPSPFF. The CDR3 nucleotides read TGTGCCAGCAGCGTAGTTCCGAGCCCTTTCTTT.

The V gene is TRBV4-1, the J gene TRBJ1-1; D is unresolved. The CDR3 loop spans 13 amino acids. CDR1 is MGHRA, CDR2 YSYEKL, per germline. Trimming took off 0 bases at V and 3 bases at J, with 5 bases between the two ends. This CDR3 is CASSQDIYTEAFF. The CDR3 bases are TGCGCCAGCAGCCAAGATATATACACTGAAGCTTTCTTT.

This clone appeared once. The chain has TRBV18 and TRBJ1-1; D uncertain. The CDR3 runs to 14 residues. Deletions cut 4 bases from V and 4 bases from J, with 13 bases between. Germline assignment: CDR1 KGHSH and CDR2 LQKENI. This chain's CDR3 is CASSLGSLGTEAFF. CDR3 DNA sequence: TGTGCCAGCTCACTGGGGAGTTTGGGCACTGAAGCTTTCTTT.

The chain carries TRBV18 and TRBJ1-6; D may be TRBD1 (6 bases). CDR3 length: 17 residues. Germline CDR1 and CDR2: KGHSH and LQKENI. Trimming cost V 3 bases and J 9 bases, with 21 bases left between them. This chain's CDR3 is CASSPGSGELWSSPLHF. CDR3 coding DNA: TGTGCCAGCTCACCGGGATCAGGGGAATTGTGGAGTTCACCCCTCCACTTT.

J is TRBJ1-5 and V is TRBV30; 8 bases are a match to TRBD1. This CDR3 has 13 amino acids. Trimming removed 5 bases from V and 3 bases from J; junction bases left unmatched: 3. Germline values: CDR1 GTSNPN, CDR2 SVGIG (reference sequence). The CDR3 region is CAWDRGLNQPQHF. The DNA of the CDR3 is TGTGCCTGGGACAGGGGACTCAATCAGCCCCAGCATTTT. Together with reference TRBV30 and TRBJ1-5, the CDR3 gives the full variable domain: SQTIHQWPATLVQPVGSPLSLECTVEGTSNPNLYWYRQAAGRGLQLLFYSVGIGQISSEVPQNLSASRPQDRQFILSSKKLLLSDSGFYLCAWDRGLNQPQHFGDGTRLSIL.

This chain joins TRBV10-3 and TRBJ2-5; the match to TRBD2 covers 7 bases. The germline CDR1 and CDR2 sequences are ENHRY and SYGVKD. The CDR3 is made up of 16 amino acids. Trimming at V came to 2 bases and at J to 3 bases, leaving 9 bases not matched to a gene. The CDR3 protein is CAISEGLSGGEETQYF. CDR3 nucleotide sequence: TGTGCCATCAGTGAGGGTTTAAGTGGGGGGGAAGAGACCCAGTACTTC.

This chain connects TRBV19 to TRBJ2-6, with TRBD2 matching 8 bases. The CDR3 is made up of 17 amino acids. V lost 4 bases to trimming and J lost 1 base; unmatched junction nucleotides: 6. CDR1 is LNHDA, CDR2 SQIVND, per germline (reference sequence). CDR3: CASSTPGGGSGANVLTF. CDR3 nucleotide sequence: TGTGCCAGTAGTACCCCCGGGGGGGGGTCTGGGGCCAACGTCCTGACTTTC.

The chain employs TRBV6-5 and TRBJ2-5, with D possibly matching TRBD1 (6 bases). CDR1 MNHEY and CDR2 SVGAGI come from the germline V gene. The CDR3 contains 13 residues. V was cut by 5 bases and J by 2 bases, with 9 bases left in between. The CDR3 DNA follows: TGTGCCAGCAGTCGGACAGAACAAGAGACCCAGTACTTC. This sequence encodes CASSRTEQETQYF.

The chain uses TRBV5-1 and TRBJ1-1; D remains unclear. Trimming took 4 bases from V and 2 from J, leaving 12 bases between them. The CDR3 contains 14 residues. CDR1 and CDR2 (germline): SGHRS, YFSETQ. The CDR3 region is CASSEGYFNTEAFF. CDR3 DNA: TGCGCCAGCAGCGAGGGTTACTTTAACACTGAAGCTTTCTTT.

Here the CDR3 reads CSVQGAENTEAFF. CDR3 DNA sequence: TGCAGCGTGCAGGGGGCGGAGAACACTGAAGCTTTCTTT. The chain uses TRBV29-1 and TRBJ1-1, with 8 bases matching TRBD1. The CDR3 consists of 13 residues. V gave up 6 bases and J gave up 1 base; unmatched junction bases: 4. Per the germline V gene, CDR1 is SQVTM and CDR2 is ANQGSEA.

The chain is built from TRBV18 and TRBJ1-4; D call uncertain. The CDR3 sequence is 12 residues long. Germline loops: CDR1 KGHSH, CDR2 LQKENI. Trimming pared 3 bases from V and 12 bases from J, leaving 11 bases between. This CDR3 reads CASSPTPWELFF. The CDR3 DNA sequence: TGTGCCAGCTCACCGACCCCCTGGGAACTGTTTTTT.

The V call is TRBV6-5, the J call TRBJ1-1; possible D gene TRBD1, 5 bases. Germline CDR1 MNHEY, CDR2 SVGAGI. The CDR3 is made up of 14 amino acids. V lost 6 bases and J lost 5, with 16 bases in between. The CDR3 reads CASSSGTFWTEAFF. The CDR3 bases are TGTGCCAGCAGCTCAGGGACGTTTTGGACTGAAGCTTTCTTT.

The chain couples TRBV6-5 to TRBJ1-4; 8 nucleotides align to TRBD1. The CDR3 consists of 15 residues. The germline CDR1 and CDR2 sequences are MNHEY and SVGAGI. V trimming: 8 bases; J trimming: 8 bases; junction bases outside the gene matches: 13. The CDR3 loop is CASSALERTGEKLFF. In DNA form, the CDR3 reads TGTGCCAGCTCTGCCCTAGAAAGGACAGGGGAAAAACTGTTTTTT.

V usage is TRBV7-9 and J usage is TRBJ2-7; the match to TRBD1 covers 9 bases. Trimming removed 5 bases from V and 4 bases from J; junction bases left unmatched: 3. The germline gives CDR1 SEHNR, CDR2 FQNEAQ (reference sequence). The length of the CDR3 is 13 residues. CDR3 DNA sequence: TGTGCCAGCAGCCGCGGGACAGGGTACGAGCAGTACTTC. Translated: CASSRGTGYEQYF. Based on the CDR3 plus reference TRBV7-9 and TRBJ2-7, the full variable domain is DTGVSQNPRHKITKRGQNVTFRCDPISEHNRLYWYRQTLGQGPEFLTYFQNEAQLEKSRLLSDRFSAERPKGSFSTLEIQRTEQGDSAMYLCASSRGTGYEQYFGPGTRLTVT.

V gene TRBV27 combines with J gene TRBJ2-5, with no clear D. V was shortened by 5 bases and J by 3 bases, with 16 bases between the two germline ends. Per germline, CDR1 MNHEY and CDR2 SMNVEV (reference sequence). The CDR3 contains 15 residues. The CDR3 DNA sequence: TGTGCCAGCAGTCAACCCGGACGGGCTAAAGAGACCCAGTACTTC. Amino acid sequence: CASSQPGRAKETQYF.

The chain couples TRBV30 to TRBJ2-5; no definite D call. Germline V gene lookup returns CDR1 GTSNPN and CDR2 SVGIG (reference sequence). V lost 0 bases and J 1 base, leaving 6 bases between the germline ends. CDR3 length: 13 residues. This chain's CDR3 is CAWSVRFQETQYF. CDR3 DNA: TGTGCCTGGAGTGTCCGATTCCAAGAGACCCAGTACTTC.

This clone came up once. The V and J genes are TRBV9 and TRBJ1-4; D remains ambiguous. This CDR3 comprises 13 residues. The germline V gene has CDR1 SGDLS and CDR2 YYNGEE. V lost 3 bases and J lost 4, with 7 bases in between. The CDR3 loop reads CASSADLNEKLFF. In DNA, the CDR3 is TGTGCCAGCAGCGCGGACCTTAATGAAAAACTGTTTTTT. Full variable domain (missing parts from reference TRBV9 and TRBJ1-4): DSGVTQTPKHLITATGQRVTLRCSPRSGDLSVYWYQQSLDQGLQFLIQYYNGEERAKGNILERFSAQQFPDLHSELNLSSLELGDSALYFCASSADLNEKLFFGSGTQLSVL.